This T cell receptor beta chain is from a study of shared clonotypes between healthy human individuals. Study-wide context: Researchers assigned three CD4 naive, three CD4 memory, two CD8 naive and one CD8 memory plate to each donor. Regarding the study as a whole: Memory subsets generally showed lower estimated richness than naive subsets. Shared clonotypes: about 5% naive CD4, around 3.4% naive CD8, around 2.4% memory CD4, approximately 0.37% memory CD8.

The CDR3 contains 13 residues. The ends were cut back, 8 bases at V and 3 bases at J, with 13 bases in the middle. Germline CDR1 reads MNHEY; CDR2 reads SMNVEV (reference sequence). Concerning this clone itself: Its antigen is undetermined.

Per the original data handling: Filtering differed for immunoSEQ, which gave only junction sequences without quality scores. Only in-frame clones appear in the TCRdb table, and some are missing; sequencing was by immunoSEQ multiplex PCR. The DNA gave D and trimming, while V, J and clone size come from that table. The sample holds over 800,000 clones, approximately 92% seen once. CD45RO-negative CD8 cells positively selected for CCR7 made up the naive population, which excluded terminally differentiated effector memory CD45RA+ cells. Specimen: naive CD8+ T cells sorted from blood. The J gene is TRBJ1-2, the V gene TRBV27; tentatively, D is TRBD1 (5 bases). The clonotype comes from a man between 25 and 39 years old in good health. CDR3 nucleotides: TGTGCCAGCGGACCGGGGCCGCACTATGGCTACACCTTC. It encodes CASGPGPHYGYTF.